What follows describes a single TCR beta chain. Its cognate antigen has yet to be identified. It has no much larger one-base neighbor in the sample; base qualities were not kept. This entry belongs to a study of shared clonotypes between healthy human individuals (dated by TCRdb to 2020 to 2021). Context from the whole study: Two women and a few men aged 18 to 49 years were included in the cohort. Per donor, three plates each were used for CD4 naive and CD4 memory, two for CD8 naive, and one for CD8 memory. The study deeply sequenced blood TCR repertoires of several healthy adults to estimate repertoire size and the extent of clonotype sharing between individuals. Libraries were prepared and TCR repertoires were sequenced by different laboratories using diverse techniques, in order to increase sequencing depth and limit assay-specific biases. Between about 0.94 and 8.9 billion PBMCs per donor were obtained by leukapheresis.

General conclusions and limits of the study: Across a few donors, roughly 5% of naive CD4, approximately 3.6% of naive CD8, 2.3% of memory CD4, and under 0.45% of memory CD8 clonotypes were shared. Higher generation probabilities were observed for clonotypes shared by all four sorted-subset donors than for non-shared clonotypes. Pairwise subsampling indicated that sequencing depth was expected to affect the degree of clonotype sharing among donors. Even with the large sequencing depth, rarefaction of the sorted-subset datasets indicated that sequencing was incomplete. Estimated clonotype richness was generally larger for naive than for memory subsets. Sampling was restricted to blood, and TCR repertoires in tissue are likely to differ from TCR repertoires in blood. The genetic and exposure-history diversity represented was limited by the small number of donors.

CDR1 and CDR2 were assigned from the germline V gene (reference sequence) as SEHNR and FQNEAQ. Measured from the cysteine to the phenylalanine, the CDR3 is 14 residues long. Just the 42-base CDR3 DNA is kept, in frame starting at base 1. The junction shows trimming of 3 bases on V and 1 base on J, and the gene matches do not reach 3 bases of it. Using the deep immunoSEQ assay, multiplex PCR amplified TCR CDR3 regions from genomic DNA. Extracted genomic DNA from each cell subset was distributed evenly across all wells of several immunoSEQ 96-well plates, and each plate was treated as a replicate. For sorted subsets, approximately 190 ng of genomic DNA, equivalent to tens of thousands of T cell genomes, went into each replicate PCR. Purified libraries were measured with a Qubit 3.0 fluorometer, size-checked on a Bioanalyzer 2100, and measured again with the KAPA Library Quantification kit. Every immunoSEQ 96-well plate was sequenced on a separate single-read 150-cycle Illumina NextSeq 550 flow cell. Per the authors' processing: Because the immunoSEQ output held only junctional sequences and lacked quality scores, the filtering could not match the filtering applied to full-length reads. Sequences were annotated with PyIR, a Python wrapper for IgBLAST v1.9, using IMGT germline references to assign V/J genes and CDR3. Reads were removed for weak V/J assignments (E-value above 1e-6), missing CDR3, stop codons, out-of-frame junctions, or ambiguous translated residues. V3J clonotypes were defined as sequences sharing the same inferred V gene, J gene, and CDR3 amino acid sequence. The percentage overlap between two repertoires was calculated by dividing the number of shared unique clonotypes by the size of the smaller repertoire. Three approaches were used to assess repertoire richness: RTK rarefaction, the Chao1 estimator, and Recon v2.1 estimates of unobserved clonotypes. For all TCRbeta clonotypes obtained by the gDNA method from four donors, generation probabilities were computed with OLGA. Sourced from immuneACCESS, this table was stored by TCRdb with only in-frame sequences that have V and J called. A share of the clones is absent; for the studies checked, an unresolved V gene accounts for under half, and the remainder has no known explanation. The D gene and trimming were derived from the DNA, and the V and J assignments and clone size from that table. This sample holds approximately 500,000 clones; almost 97% were observed only once. The ten largest clones take up under 0.06% of the sample.

The donors were healthy, HIV-negative adults who had no recently reported acute infections or vaccinations. Every donor was a Caucasian adult living in Nashville, Tennessee, USA. CD4+ T cells were enriched by magnetic negative selection, after which naive cells were positively selected on CD45RA and the negative fraction was taken as the memory subset. After blood collection by leukapheresis, PBMCs were isolated using Ficoll-Histopaque density gradient centrifugation and then cryopreserved in the vapor phase of liquid nitrogen. Analytical flow cytometry was used to check the purity and quantity of every magnetically sorted T cell population. From each sorted fraction, genomic DNA was isolated and quantified by UV absorbance on a Nanodrop 2000c.

The V gene is TRBV7-9 and the J gene is TRBJ2-7, with TRBD2 identical over 7 junction bases. The source material was naive CD4+ T cells sorted from blood. The cell subset or site label here, explained by the study, means: CD45RA+ positively selected. The TCR comes from a woman in her thirties in good health. CDR3 region: CASSFAGVSYEQYF. The DNA reads TGTGCCAGCAGCTTTGCGGGAGTTTCCTACGAGCAGTACTTC.